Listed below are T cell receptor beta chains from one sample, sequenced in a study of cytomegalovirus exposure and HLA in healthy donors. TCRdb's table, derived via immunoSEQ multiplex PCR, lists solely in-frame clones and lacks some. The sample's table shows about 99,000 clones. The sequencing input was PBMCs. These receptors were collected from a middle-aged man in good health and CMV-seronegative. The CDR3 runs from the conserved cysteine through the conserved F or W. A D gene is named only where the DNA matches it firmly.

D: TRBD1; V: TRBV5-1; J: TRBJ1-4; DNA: TGCGCCAGCAGCAAGACAGGGGACAGCAGGGAAAAACTGTTTTTT; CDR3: CASSKTGDSREKLFF
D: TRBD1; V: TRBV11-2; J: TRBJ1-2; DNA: TGTGCCAGCAGACAGACAGGGACGGGTGGCTACACCTTC; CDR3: CASRQTGTGGYTF
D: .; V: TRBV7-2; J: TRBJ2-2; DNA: TGTGCCAGCAGCTTAGGACTCAAGAACACCGGGGAGCTGTTTTTT; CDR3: CASSLGLKNTGELFF
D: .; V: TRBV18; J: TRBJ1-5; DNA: TGTGCCAGCTCACCACTGACACAGGAGTTGAATCAGCCCCAGCATTTT; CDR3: CASSPLTQELNQPQHF
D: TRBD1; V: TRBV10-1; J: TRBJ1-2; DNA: TGCGCCAGCAGCCCGGGACAGAAGAACTATGGCTACACCTTC; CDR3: CASSPGQKNYGYTF
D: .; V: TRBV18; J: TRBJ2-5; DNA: TGTGCCAGCTCACCCGGGGGAGAGACCCAGTACTTC; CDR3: CASSPGGETQYF
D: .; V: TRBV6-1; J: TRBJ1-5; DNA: TGTGCCAGCAGTGAAGGGCTTCAGCCCCAGCATTTT; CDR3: CASSEGLQPQHF
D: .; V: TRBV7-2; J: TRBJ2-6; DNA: TGTGCCAGCAGCCCTCCTGGGGCCAACGTCCTGACTTTC; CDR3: CASSPPGANVLTF
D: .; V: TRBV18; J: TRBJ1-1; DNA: TGTGCCAGCTCACCACCGGGGAGGGGTTACACTGAAGCTTTCTTT; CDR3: CASSPPGRGYTEAFF
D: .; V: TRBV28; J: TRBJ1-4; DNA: TGTGCCAGCAGCTCCGGGGGGGTTTCTAATGAAAAACTGTTTTTT; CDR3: CASSSGGVSNEKLFF
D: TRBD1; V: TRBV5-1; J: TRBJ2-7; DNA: TGCGCCAGCAGCTTGTGGGACAGCTCATACGAGCAGTACTTC; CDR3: CASSLWDSSYEQYF
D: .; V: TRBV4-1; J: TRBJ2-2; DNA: TGCGCCAGCAGCGACTTCACCGGGACGAACACCGGGGAGCTGTTTTTT; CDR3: CASSDFTGTNTGELFF
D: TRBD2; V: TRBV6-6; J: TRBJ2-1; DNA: TGTGCCAGCAAACTAAGCGGGGAGACCTACAATGAGCAGTTCTTC; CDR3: CASKLSGETYNEQFF
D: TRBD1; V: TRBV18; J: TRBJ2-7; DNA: TGTGCCAGCTCACCGACAGGGTCCAGCTCCTACGAGCAGTACTTC; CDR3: CASSPTGSSSYEQYF
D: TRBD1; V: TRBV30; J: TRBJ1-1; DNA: TGTGCCTCACGGACAGGTCCCACTGAAGCTTTCTTT; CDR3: CASRTGPTEAFF
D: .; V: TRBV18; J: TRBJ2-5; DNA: TGTGCCAGCTCACCATGGGCCGTCCAAGAGACCCAGTACTTC; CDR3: CASSPWAVQETQYF
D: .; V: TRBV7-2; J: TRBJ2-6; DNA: TGTGCCAGCAGCTTCGGGGTGACCGGGGCCAACGTCCTGACTTTC; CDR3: CASSFGVTGANVLTF
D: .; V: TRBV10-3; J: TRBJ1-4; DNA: TGTGCCATCAGTAAAACAGGGCTTGGGAGGGCTAATGAAAAACTGTTTTTT; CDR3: CAISKTGLGRANEKLFF
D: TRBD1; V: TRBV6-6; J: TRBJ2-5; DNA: TGTGCCAGCAGTACCCCAACGACAGGGGAGGAGACCCAGTACTTC; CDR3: CASSTPTTGEETQYF
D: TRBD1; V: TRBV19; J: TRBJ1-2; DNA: TGTGCCACCCAGGACCCGGGACAGGGGCCCATCTATGGCTACACCTTC; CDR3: CATQDPGQGPIYGYTF
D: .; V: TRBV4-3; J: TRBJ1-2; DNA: TGCGCCAGCAGCCAAGAATTACGGAGTTTGAGCTACACCTTC; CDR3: CASSQELRSLSYTF
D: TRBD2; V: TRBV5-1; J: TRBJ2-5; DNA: TGCGCCAGCAGCTTGCTGGGGGGGGAGACCCAGTACTTC; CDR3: CASSLLGGETQYF
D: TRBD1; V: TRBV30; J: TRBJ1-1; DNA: TGTGCCTGGAAGAAGGACAGGGTGTTGGCTGAAGCTTTCTTT; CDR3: CAWKKDRVLAEAFF
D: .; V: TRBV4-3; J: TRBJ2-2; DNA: TGCGCCAGCAGCCCCCTGTCTCTGGGAGCGGGCACCGGGGAGCTGTTTTTT; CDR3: CASSPLSLGAGTGELFF
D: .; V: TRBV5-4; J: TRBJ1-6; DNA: TGTGCCAGCAGCTTGAAAGGGGCAAAGAATTCACCCCTCCACTTT; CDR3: CASSLKGAKNSPLHF
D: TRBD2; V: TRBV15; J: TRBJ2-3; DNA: TGTGCCACCAGCAGAGGGTCTAGCGGGAAGTTAGATACGCAGTATTTT; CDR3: CATSRGSSGKLDTQYF